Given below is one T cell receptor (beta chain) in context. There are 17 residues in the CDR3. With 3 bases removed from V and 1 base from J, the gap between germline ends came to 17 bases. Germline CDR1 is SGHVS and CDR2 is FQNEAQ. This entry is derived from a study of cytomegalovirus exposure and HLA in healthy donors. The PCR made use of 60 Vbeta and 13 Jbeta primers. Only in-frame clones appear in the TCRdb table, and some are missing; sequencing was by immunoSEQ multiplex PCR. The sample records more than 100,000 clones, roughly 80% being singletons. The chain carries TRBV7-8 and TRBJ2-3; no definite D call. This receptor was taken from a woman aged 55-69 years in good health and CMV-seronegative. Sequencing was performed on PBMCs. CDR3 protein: CASSFLETGPRTDTQYF. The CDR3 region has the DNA TGTGCCAGCAGCTTTTTGGAGACTGGTCCTCGCACAGATACGCAGTATTTT.